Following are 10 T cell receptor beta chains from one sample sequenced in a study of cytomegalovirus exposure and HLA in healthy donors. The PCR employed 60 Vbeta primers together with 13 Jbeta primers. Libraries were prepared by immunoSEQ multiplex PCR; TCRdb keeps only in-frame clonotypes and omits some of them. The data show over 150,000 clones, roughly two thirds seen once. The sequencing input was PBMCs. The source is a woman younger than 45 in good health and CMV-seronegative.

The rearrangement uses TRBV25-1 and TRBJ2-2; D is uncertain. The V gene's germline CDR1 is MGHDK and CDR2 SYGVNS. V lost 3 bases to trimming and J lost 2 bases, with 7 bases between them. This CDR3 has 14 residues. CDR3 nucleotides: TGTGCCAGCAGTGACGTAGTAAACACCGGGGAGCTGTTTTTT. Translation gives CASSDVVNTGELFF. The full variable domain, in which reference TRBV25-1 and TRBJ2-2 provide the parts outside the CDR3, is EADIYQTPRYLVIGTGKKITLECSQTMGHDKMYWYQQDPGMELHLIHYSYGVNSTEKGDLSSESTVSRIRTEHFPLTLESARPSHTSQYLCASSDVVNTGELFFGEGSRLTVL.

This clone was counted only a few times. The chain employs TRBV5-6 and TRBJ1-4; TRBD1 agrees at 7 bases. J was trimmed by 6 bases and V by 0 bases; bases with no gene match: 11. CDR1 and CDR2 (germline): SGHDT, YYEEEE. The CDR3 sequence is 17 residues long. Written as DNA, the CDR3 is TGTGCCAGCAGCTTGGCGGGGACAGAAGAAGGTTATGAAAAACTGTTTTTT. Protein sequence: CASSLAGTEEGYEKLFF.

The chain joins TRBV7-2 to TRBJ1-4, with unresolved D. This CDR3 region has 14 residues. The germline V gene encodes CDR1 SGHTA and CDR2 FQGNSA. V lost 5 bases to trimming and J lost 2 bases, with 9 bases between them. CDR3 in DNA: TGTGCCAGCAGCCCGGGTCCCACTAATGAAAAACTGTTTTTT. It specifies CASSPGPTNEKLFF.

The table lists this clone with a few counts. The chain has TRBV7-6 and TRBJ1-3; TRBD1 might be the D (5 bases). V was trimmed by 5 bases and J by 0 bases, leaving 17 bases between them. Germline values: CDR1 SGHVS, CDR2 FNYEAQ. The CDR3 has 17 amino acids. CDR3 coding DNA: TGTGCCAGCAGCCCCGGGGGGAGGCCCAGCTCTGGAAACACCATATATTTT. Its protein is CASSPGGRPSSGNTIYF.

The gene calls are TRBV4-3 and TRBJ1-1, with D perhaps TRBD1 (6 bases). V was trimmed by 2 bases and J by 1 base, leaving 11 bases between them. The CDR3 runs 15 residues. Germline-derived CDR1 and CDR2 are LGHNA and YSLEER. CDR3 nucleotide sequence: TGCGCCAGCAGCCAATGGGTGGACAGGAACACTGAAGCTTTCTTT. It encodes CASSQWVDRNTEAFF.

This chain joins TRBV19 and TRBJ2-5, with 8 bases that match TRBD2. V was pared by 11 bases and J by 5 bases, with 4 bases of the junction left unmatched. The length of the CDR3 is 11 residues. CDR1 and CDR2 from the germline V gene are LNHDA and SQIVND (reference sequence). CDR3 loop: CAAGGRETQYF. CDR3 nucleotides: TGTGCCGCGGGGGGCAGGGAGACCCAGTACTTC.

The CDR3 loop reads CAAGNTEAFF. Written as DNA, the CDR3 is TGTGCCGCAGGGAACACTGAAGCTTTCTTT. V is TRBV28 and J is TRBJ1-1; D not resolved. V lost 11 bases, J lost 1 base, and 5 bases lay in between. This CDR3 comprises 10 residues. Germline V gene data show CDR1 as MDHEN and CDR2 as SYDVKM.

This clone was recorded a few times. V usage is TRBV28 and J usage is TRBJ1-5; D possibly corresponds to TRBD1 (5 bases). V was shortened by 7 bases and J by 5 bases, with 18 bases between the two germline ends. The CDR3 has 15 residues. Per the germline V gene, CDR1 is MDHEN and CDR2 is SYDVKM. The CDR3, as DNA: TGTGCCAGCATCCCCGCGAGGCAGGGCGATCAGCCCCAGCATTTT. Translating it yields CASIPARQGDQPQHF.

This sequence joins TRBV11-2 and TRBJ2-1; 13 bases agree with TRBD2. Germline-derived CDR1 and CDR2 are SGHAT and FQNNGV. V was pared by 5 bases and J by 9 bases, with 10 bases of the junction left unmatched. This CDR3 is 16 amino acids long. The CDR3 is CASSTRTSGRAGEQFF. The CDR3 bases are TGTGCCAGCAGCACCCGGACTAGCGGGAGAGCAGGTGAGCAGTTCTTC.

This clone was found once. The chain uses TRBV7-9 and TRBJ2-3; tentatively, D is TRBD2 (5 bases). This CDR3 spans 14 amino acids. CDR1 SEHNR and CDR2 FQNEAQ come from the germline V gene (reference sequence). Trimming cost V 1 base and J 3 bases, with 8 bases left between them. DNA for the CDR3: TGTGCCAGCAGCTTAGAATGGGAGACAGATACGCAGTATTTT. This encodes CASSLEWETDTQYF. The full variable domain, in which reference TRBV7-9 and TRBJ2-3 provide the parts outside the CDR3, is DTGVSQNPRHKITKRGQNVTFRCDPISEHNRLYWYRQTLGQGPEFLTYFQNEAQLEKSRLLSDRFSAERPKGSFSTLEIQRTEQGDSAMYLCASSLEWETDTQYFGPGTRLTVL.